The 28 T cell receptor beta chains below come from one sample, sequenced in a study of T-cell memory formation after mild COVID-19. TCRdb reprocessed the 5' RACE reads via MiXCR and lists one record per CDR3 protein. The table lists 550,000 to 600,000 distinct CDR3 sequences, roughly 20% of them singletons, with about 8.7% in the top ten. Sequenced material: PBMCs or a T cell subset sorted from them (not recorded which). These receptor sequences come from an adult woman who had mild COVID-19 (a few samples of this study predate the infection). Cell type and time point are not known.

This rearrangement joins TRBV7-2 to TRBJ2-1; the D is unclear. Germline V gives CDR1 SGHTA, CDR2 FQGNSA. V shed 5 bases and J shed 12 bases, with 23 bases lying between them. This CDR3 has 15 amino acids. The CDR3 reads CASSPYPAPDVGQFF. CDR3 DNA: TGTGCCAGCAGCCCCTACCCAGCCCCGGACGTCGGGCAGTTCTTC.

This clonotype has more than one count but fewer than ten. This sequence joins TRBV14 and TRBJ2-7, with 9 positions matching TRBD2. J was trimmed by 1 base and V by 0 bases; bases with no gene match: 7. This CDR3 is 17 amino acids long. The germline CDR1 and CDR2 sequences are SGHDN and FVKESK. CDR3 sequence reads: CASSQESSGRASYEQYF. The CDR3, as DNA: TGTGCCAGCAGCCAAGAAAGTAGCGGGAGAGCATCCTACGAGCAGTACTTC. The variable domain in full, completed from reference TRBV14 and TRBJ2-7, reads EAGVTQFPSHSVIEKGQTVTLRCDPISGHDNLYWYRRVMGKEIKFLLHFVKESKQDESGMPNNRFLAERTGGTYSTLKVQPAELEDSGVYFCASSQESSGRASYEQYFGPGTRLTVT.

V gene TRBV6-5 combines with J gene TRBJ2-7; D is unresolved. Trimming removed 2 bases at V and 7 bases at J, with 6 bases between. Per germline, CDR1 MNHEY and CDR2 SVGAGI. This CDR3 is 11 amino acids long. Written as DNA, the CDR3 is TGTGCCAGCAGTTACGACGGGGAGCAGTACTTC. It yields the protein CASSYDGEQYF.

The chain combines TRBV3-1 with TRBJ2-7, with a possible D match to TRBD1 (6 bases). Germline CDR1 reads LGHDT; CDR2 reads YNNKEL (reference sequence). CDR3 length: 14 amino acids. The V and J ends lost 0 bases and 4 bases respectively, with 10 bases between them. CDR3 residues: CASSQEDSMYEQYF. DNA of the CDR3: TGTGCCAGCAGCCAAGAGGACAGCATGTACGAGCAGTACTTC.

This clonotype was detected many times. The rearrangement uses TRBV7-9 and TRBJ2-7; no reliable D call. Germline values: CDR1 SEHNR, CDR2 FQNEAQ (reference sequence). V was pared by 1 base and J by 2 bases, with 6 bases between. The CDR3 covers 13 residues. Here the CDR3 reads CASSLEWAYEQYF. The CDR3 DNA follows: TGTGCCAGCAGCTTAGAGTGGGCCTACGAGCAGTACTTC.

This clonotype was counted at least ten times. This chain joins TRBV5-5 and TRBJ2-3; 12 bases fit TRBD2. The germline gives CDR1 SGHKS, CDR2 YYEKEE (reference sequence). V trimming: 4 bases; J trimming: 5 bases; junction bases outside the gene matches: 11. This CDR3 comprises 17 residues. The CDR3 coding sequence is TGTGCCAGCAGCCGGATCCCTAGCGGGGGGGCAGGAGATACGCAGTATTTT. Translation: CASSRIPSGGAGDTQYF.

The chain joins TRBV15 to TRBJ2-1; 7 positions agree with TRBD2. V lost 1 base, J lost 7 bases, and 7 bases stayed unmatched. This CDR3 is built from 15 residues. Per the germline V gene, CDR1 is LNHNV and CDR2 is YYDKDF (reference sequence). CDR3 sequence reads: CATSRGRAGVNEQFF. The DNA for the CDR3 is TGTGCCACCAGCAGAGGACGCGCGGGGGTGAATGAGCAGTTCTTC.

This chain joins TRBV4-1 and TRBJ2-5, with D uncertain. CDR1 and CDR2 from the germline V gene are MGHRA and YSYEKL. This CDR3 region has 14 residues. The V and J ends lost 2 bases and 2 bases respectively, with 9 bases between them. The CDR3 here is CASSQWEPQETQYF. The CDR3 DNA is TGCGCCAGCAGCCAATGGGAACCGCAAGAGACCCAGTACTTC.

The CDR3 region is CASRAQVEAATLKETQYF. In DNA, the CDR3 is TGTGCCAGCAGAGCTCAGGTGGAGGCGGCAACACTTAAAGAGACCCAGTACTTC. The J gene is TRBJ2-5, the V gene TRBV7-2, with D perhaps matching TRBD2 (5 bases). This CDR3 contains 18 residues. V lost 6 bases to trimming and J lost 3 bases, with 26 bases between them. Germline V gene data show CDR1 as SGHTA and CDR2 as FQGNSA.

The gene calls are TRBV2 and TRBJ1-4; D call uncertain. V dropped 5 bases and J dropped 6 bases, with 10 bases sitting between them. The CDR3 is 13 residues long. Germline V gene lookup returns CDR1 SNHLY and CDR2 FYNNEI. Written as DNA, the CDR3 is TGTGCCAGCAGTTTCTCCCTGTATGAAAAACTGTTTTTT. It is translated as CASSFSLYEKLFF.

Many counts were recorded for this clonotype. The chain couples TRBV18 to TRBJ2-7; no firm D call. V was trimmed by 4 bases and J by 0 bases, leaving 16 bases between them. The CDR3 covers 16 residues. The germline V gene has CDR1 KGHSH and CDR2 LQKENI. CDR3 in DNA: TGTGCCAGCTCACTCTTTTCAGGCACGAGCTCCTACGAGCAGTACTTC. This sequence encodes CASSLFSGTSSYEQYF.

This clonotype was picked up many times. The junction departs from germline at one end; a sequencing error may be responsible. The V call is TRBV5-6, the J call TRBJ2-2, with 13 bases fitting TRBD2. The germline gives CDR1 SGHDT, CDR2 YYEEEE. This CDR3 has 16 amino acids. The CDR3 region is CASSLGLAGNTGELFF. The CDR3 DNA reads TGCGCCAGCAGCTTGGGACTAGCGGGAAACACCGGGGAGCTGTTTTTT.

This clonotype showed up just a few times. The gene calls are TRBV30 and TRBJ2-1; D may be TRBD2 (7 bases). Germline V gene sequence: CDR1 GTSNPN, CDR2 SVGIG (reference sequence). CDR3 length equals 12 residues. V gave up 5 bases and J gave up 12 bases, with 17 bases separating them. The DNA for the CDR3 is TGTGCCTGGTCCCCCTCGGGGGGCCGGCAGTTCTTC. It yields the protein CAWSPSGGRQFF.

The CDR3 DNA is TGTGCCAGCAGCCCCGCGGGGGGCGGGGGAGAAGCTTTCTTT. Translating it yields CASSPAGGGGEAFF. The chain couples TRBV6-5 to TRBJ1-1, with D possibly TRBD1 on 6 matching bases. Germline loops: CDR1 MNHEY, CDR2 SVGAGI. Trimming removed 6 bases at V and 8 bases at J, with 19 bases between. This CDR3 comprises 14 residues.

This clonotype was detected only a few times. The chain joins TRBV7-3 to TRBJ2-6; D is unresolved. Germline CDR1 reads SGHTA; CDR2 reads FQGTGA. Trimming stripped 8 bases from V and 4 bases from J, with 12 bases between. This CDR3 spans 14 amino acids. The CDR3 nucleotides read TGTGCCAGCGGCGAAAACTCCGGGGCCAACGTCCTGACTTTC. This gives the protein CASGENSGANVLTF.

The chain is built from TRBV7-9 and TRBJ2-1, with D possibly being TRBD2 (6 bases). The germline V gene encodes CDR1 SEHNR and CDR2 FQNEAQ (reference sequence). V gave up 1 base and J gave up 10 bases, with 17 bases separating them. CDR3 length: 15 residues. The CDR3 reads CASSLGVGSLDEQFF. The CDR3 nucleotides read TGTGCCAGCAGCTTAGGGGTCGGGAGTTTAGACGAGCAGTTCTTC.

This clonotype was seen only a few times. The CDR3 reads CASSQREETQYF. The CDR3 coding sequence is TGCGCCAGCAGTCAGAGGGAAGAGACCCAGTACTTC. The chain combines TRBV23-1 with TRBJ2-5; TRBD2 might be the D (5 bases). TRBV23-1 is classed as an ORF, of uncertain function. V gave up 3 bases and J gave up 3 bases, with 5 bases separating them. This CDR3 is built from 12 residues.

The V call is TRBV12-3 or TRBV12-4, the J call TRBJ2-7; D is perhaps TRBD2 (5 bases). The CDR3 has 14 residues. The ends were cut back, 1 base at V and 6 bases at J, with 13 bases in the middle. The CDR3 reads CASSLGMAGSEQYF. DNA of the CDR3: TGTGCCAGCAGTTTAGGAATGGCGGGCTCCGAGCAGTACTTC.

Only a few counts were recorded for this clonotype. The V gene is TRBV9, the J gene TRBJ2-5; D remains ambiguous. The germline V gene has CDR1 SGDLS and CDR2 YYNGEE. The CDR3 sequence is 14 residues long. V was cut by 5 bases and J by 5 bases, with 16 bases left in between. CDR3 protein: CASSAHKGGETQYF. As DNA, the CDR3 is TGTGCCAGCAGTGCGCATAAGGGTGGGGAGACCCAGTACTTC. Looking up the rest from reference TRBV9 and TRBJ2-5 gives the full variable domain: DSGVTQTPKHLITATGQRVTLRCSPRSGDLSVYWYQQSLDQGLQFLIQYYNGEERAKGNILERFSAQQFPDLHSELNLSSLELGDSALYFCASSAHKGGETQYFGPGTRLLVL.

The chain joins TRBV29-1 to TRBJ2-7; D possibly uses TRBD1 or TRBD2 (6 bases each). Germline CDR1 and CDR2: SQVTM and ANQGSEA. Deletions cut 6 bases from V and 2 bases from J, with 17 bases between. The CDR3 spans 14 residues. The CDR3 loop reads CSVGGGARAYEQYF. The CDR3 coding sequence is TGCAGCGTGGGGGGCGGAGCGCGGGCCTACGAGCAGTACTTC.

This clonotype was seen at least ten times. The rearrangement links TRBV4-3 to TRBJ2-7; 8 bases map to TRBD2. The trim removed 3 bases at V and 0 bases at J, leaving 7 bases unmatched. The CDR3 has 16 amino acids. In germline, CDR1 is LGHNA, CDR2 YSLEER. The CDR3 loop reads CASSHAPGGFSYEQYF. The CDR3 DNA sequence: TGCGCCAGCAGCCATGCCCCGGGGGGGTTCTCCTACGAGCAGTACTTC.

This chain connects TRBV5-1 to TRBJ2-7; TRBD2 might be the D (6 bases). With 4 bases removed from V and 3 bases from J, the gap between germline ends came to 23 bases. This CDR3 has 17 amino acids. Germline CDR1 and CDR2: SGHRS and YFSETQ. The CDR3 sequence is CASSLPSAAGRFYEQYF. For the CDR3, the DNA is TGCGCCAGCAGCCTACCTAGCGCCGCGGGAAGGTTCTACGAGCAGTACTTC.

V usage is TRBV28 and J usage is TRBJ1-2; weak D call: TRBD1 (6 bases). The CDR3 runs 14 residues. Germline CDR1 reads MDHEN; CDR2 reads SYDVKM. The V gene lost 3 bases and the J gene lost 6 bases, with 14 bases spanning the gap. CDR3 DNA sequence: TGTGCCAGCAGTTTTCCCAACCAGGGGAATGGCTACACCTTC. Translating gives CASSFPNQGNGYTF.

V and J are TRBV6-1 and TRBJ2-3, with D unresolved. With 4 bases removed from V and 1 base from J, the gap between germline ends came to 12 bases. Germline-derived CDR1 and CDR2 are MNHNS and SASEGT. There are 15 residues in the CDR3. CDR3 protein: CASSGLRVRTDTQYF. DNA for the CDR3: TGTGCCAGCAGTGGGCTCCGGGTTCGCACAGATACGCAGTATTTT.

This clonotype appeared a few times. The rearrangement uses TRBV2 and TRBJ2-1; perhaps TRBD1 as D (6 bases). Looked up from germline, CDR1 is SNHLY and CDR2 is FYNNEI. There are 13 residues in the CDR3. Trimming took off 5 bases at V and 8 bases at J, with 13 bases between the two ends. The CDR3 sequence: CASSHQGSDEQFF. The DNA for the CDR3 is TGTGCCAGCAGTCACCAGGGGTCAGATGAGCAGTTCTTC.

The CDR3 loop reads CASSPRGTGDYGYTF. CDR3 coding DNA: TGTGCCAGCAGCCCCAGGGGGACAGGGGACTATGGCTACACCTTC. This chain links TRBV3-1 with TRBJ1-2; 10 bases are shared with TRBD1. This CDR3 contains 15 residues. The germline gives CDR1 LGHDT, CDR2 YNNKEL (reference sequence). Trimming removed 4 bases from V and 3 bases from J; junction bases left unmatched: 5.

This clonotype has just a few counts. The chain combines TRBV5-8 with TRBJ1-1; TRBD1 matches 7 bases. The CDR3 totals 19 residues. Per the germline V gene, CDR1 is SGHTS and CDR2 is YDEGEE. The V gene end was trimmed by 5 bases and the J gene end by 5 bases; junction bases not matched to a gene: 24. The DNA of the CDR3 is TGTGCCAGCAGGGGCAGGGGGGGCCCGGGTGAGGAAAGGAGAACTGAAGCTTTCTTT. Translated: CASRGRGGPGEERRTEAFF.

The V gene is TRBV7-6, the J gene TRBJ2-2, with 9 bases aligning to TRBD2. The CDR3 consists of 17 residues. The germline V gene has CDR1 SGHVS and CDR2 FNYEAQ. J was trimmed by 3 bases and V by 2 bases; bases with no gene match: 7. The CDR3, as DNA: TGTGCCAGCAGCTTACCAGTACAGCGGGGGGACACCGGGGAGCTGTTTTTT. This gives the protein CASSLPVQRGDTGELFF.